This T cell receptor beta chain comes out of a study of cytomegalovirus exposure and HLA in healthy donors. Whole-study results and caveats: Reportedly, cytomegalovirus status was diagnosed with high sensitivity and specificity. Later analysis showed TCR association rates varying by HLA locus, highest for DRB1 and lowest for HLA-C.

As regards this clone: Its cognate antigen is unknown.

60 Vbeta and 13 Jbeta primers were used in PCR. The table came from immunoSEQ multiplex PCR; TCRdb's copy has only in-frame clones and leaves some out. The data show roughly 190,000 clones, about four fifths seen once. Between the trimmed V and J ends, which lost 3 bases and 1 base, there was a span of 9 bases. The germline V gene encodes CDR1 GTSNPN and CDR2 SVGIG (reference sequence). CDR3 length: 13 amino acids. This TCR was recovered from a woman younger than 45 in good health and CMV-seropositive. The chain uses TRBV30 and TRBJ1-1; D may be TRBD1 (5 bases). The sequencing sample was made of PBMCs. The CDR3 sequence: CAWRVDRNTEAFF. CDR3 sequence (DNA): TGTGCCTGGAGGGTTGACAGGAACACTGAAGCTTTCTTT.